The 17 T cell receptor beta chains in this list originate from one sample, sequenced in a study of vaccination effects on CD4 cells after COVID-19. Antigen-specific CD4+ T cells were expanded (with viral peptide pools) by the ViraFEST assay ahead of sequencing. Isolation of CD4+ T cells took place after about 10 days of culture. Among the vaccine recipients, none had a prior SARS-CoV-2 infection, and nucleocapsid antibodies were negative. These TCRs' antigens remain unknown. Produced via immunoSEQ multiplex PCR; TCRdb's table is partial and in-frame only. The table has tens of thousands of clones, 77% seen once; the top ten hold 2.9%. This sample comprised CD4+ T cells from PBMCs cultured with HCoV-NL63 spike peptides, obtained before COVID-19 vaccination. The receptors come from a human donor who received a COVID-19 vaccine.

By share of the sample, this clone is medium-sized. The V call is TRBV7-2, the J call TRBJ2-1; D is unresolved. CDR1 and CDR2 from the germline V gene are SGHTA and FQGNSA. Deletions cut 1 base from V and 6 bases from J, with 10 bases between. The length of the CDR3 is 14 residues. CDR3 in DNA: TGTGCCAGCAGCTTAGTGCCGGCCCTCAATGAGCAGTTCTTC. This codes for CASSLVPALNEQFF.

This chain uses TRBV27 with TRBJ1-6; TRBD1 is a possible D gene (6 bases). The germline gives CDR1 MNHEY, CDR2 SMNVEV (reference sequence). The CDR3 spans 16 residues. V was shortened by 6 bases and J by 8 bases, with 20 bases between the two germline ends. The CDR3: CASRLGGGGRDSPLHF. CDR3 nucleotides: TGTGCCAGCAGATTGGGAGGGGGAGGGAGGGATTCACCCCTCCACTTT.

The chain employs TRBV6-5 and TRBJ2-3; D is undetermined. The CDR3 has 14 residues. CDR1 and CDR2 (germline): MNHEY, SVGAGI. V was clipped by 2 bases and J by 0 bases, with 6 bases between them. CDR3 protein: CASSYRVSTDTQYF. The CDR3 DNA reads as TGTGCCAGCAGTTACAGGGTTAGCACAGATACGCAGTATTTT.

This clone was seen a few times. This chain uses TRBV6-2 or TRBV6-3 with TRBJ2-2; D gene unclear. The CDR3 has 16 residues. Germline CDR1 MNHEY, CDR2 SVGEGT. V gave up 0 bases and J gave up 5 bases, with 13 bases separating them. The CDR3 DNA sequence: TGTGCCAGCAGTTACTCGAGGCAGGTAGAAACCGGGGAGCTGTTTTTT. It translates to CASSYSRQVETGELFF.

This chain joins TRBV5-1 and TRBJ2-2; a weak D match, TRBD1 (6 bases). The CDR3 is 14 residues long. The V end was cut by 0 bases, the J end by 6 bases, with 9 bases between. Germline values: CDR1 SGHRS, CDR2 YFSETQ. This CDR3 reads CASSLVAGAGELFF. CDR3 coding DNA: TGCGCCAGCAGCTTGGTGGCAGGGGCCGGGGAGCTGTTTTTT.

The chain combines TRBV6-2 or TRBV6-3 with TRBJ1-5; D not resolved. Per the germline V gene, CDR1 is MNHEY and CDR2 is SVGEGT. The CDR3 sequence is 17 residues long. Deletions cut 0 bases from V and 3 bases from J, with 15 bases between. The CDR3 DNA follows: TGTGCCAGCAGTTACTCCTTAGTTCGTGTGGCCAATCAGCCCCAGCATTTT. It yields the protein CASSYSLVRVANQPQHF.

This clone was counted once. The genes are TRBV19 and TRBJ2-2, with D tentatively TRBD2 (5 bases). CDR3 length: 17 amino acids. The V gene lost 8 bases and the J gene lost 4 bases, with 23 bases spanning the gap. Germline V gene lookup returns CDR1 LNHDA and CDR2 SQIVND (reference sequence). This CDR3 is CASLSVPPGRLTGELFF. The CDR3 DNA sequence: TGTGCCAGTTTATCGGTCCCGCCGGGGAGACTCACCGGGGAGCTGTTTTTT.

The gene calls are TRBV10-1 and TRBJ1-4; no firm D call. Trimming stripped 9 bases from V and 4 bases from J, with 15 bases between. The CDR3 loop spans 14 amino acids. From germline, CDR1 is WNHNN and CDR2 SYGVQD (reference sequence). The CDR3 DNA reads TGCGCCAGACCGAGGGTGGCGGTTAATGAAAAACTGTTTTTT. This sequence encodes CARPRVAVNEKLFF.

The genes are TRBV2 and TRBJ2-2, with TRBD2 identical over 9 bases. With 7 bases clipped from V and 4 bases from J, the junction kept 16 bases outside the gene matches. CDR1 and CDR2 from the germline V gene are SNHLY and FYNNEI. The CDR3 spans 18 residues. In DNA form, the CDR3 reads TGTGCCAGCACGAGTTTCCGATCCGCGGGGGGGATCACCGGGGAGCTGTTTTTT. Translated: CASTSFRSAGGITGELFF.

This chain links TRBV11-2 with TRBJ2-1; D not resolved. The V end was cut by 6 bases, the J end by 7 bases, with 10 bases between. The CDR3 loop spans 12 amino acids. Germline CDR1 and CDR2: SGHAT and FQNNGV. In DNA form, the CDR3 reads TGTGCCAGCAGTATCAGGCGGAATGAGCAGTTCTTC. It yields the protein CASSIRRNEQFF.

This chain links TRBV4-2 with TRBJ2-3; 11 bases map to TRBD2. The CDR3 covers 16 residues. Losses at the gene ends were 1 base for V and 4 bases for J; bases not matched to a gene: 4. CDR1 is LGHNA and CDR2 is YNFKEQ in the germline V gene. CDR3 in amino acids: CASSQVGSGGADTQYF. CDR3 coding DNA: TGTGCCAGCAGCCAAGTCGGTAGCGGGGGGGCAGATACGCAGTATTTT.

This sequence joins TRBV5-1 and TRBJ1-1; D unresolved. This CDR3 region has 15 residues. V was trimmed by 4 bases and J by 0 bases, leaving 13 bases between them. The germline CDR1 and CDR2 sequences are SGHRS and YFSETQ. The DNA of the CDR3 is TGCGCCAGCAGCCCGGACGGGAGCATGAACACTGAAGCTTTCTTT. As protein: CASSPDGSMNTEAFF.

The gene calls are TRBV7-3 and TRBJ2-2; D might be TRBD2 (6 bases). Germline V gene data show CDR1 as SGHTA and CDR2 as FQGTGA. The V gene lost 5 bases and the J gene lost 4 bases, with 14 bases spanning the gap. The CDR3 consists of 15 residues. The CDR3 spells CASSDWGDSTGELFF. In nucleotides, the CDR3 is TGTGCCAGCAGCGATTGGGGGGATAGCACCGGGGAGCTGTTTTTT.

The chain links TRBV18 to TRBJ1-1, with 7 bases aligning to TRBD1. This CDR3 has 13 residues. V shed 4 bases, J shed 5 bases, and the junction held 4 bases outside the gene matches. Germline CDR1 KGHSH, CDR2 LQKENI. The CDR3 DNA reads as TGTGCCAGCTCACAGGGGGCCGATACTGAAGCTTTCTTT. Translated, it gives CASSQGADTEAFF.

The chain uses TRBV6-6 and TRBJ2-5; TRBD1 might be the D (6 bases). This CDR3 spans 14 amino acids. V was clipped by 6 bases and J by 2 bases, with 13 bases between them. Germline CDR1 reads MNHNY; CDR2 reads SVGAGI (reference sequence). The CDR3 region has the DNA TGTGCCAGCAGCCCCGGGACAAAGCAAGAGACCCAGTACTTC. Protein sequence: CASSPGTKQETQYF.

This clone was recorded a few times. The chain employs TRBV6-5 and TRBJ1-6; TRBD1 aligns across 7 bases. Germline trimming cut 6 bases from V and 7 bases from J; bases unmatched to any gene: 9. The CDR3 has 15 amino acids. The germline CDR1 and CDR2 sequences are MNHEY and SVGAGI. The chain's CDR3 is CASRRQGDRNSPLHF. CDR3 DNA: TGTGCCAGCAGGCGTCAGGGGGACCGCAATTCACCCCTCCACTTT.

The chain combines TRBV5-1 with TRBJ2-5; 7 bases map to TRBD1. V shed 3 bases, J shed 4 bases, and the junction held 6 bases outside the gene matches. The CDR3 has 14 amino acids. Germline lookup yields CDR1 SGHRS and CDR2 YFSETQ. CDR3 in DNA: TGCGCCAGCAGCTCGGACAGGATGCCAGAGACCCAGTACTTC. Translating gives CASSSDRMPETQYF.